Listed below are T cell receptor beta chains from one sample, sequenced in a study of cytomegalovirus exposure and HLA in healthy donors. Clones were read by immunoSEQ multiplex PCR, and TCRdb kept only the in-frame ones, dropping some. This repertoire includes 100,000 to 150,000 clones. What was sequenced was PBMCs. The receptors derive from a young man in good health and CMV-seronegative. Each CDR3 is given with its conserved first and last residue. Each record gives: CDR3 DNA, CDR3 protein, D gene, V gene, J gene. A D gene is named only where the DNA matches it firmly.

TGTGCCAGCAGCGTAGGACAGGGCAGGGGGCAGCCCCAGCATTTT	CASSVGQGRGQPQHF	TRBD1	TRBV9	TRBJ1-5
TGTGCCAGCAGTGTGACAGGGAAGGACACTGAAGCTTTCTTT	CASSVTGKDTEAFF	TRBD1	TRBV6-1	TRBJ1-1
TGTGCCAGCAGCTCGCTAATAGGACATTACGAGCTGTTTTTT	CASSSLIGHYELFF	-	TRBV7-9	TRBJ2-2
TGTGCCAGCAGCTTAGGAAGAATAGCGGGTACCCACAATGAGCAGTTCTTC	CASSLGRIAGTHNEQFF	TRBD2	TRBV7-6	TRBJ2-1
TGCGCCAGCAGCGCACCAGGGGGTCCAGATACGCAGTATTTT	CASSAPGGPDTQYF	TRBD1	TRBV5-1	TRBJ2-3
TGCGCCAGTTCCTCAGGACTAGCGGACTACGAGCAGTACTTC	CASSSGLADYEQYF	TRBD2	TRBV5-1	TRBJ2-7
TGTGCCAGCACTAAGGAGGGGGGGGCCGACAATGAGCAGTTCTTC	CASTKEGGADNEQFF	-	TRBV2	TRBJ2-1
TGTGCCAGCAGCTTGGTTCACAGGGGTAACTATGGCTACACCTTC	CASSLVHRGNYGYTF	TRBD1	TRBV5-6	TRBJ1-2
TGTGCCAGCAGCTCATCCGGGGGAATCGACAATGAGCAGTTCTTC	CASSSSGGIDNEQFF	-	TRBV7-9	TRBJ2-1
TGTGCCAGCAGTGAATTTGTATTAGGGGCCTTGGGCACCGGGGAGCTGTTTTTT	CASSEFVLGALGTGELFF	-	TRBV6-1	TRBJ2-2
TGTGCCAGCAGTCCCCCCGGCAGGGGGCTGTTTCCCCCCCAGCCCCAGCATTTT	CASSPPGRGLFPPQPQHF	TRBD1	TRBV27	TRBJ1-5
TGTGCCAGCATTAAACAAACCCAGGGGGACAGTGAAGCTTTCTTT	CASIKQTQGDSEAFF	TRBD1	TRBV2	TRBJ1-1
TGTGCCAGCTCACCACCCTCGGGAGAGCAGTTCTTC	CASSPPSGEQFF	-	TRBV18	TRBJ2-1
TGTGCCAGCAGTTACTCGCTAGCTGACTACACCGGGGAGCTGTTTTTT	CASSYSLADYTGELFF	-	TRBV6-5	TRBJ2-2
TGCGCCAGCAGCTTGGACAGGGAATACACCATATATTTT	CASSLDREYTIYF	-	TRBV5-1	TRBJ1-3
TGTGCCAGCAGCTACTTACAGGAGAACACTGAAGCTTTCTTT	CASSYLQENTEAFF	-	TRBV6-5	TRBJ1-1
TGTGCCAGCAGCCCGGGAGGCCCCTACGAGCAGTACTTC	CASSPGGPYEQYF	TRBD2	TRBV28	TRBJ2-7
TGTGCCAGCAGTGAAGGAGGCCCGGAACAGCCCCAGCATTTT	CASSEGGPEQPQHF	-	TRBV6-1	TRBJ1-5
TGTGCCAGCAGTGAAGGGACAGGTGAAGCTTTCTTT	CASSEGTGEAFF	TRBD1	TRBV28	TRBJ1-1
TGTGCCAGCAGCGTGCCGGGACAGGGATACCATGGCTACACCTTC	CASSVPGQGYHGYTF	TRBD1	TRBV9	TRBJ1-2
TGTGCCAGCAGCTTAGATTTCGGGATTCCCCAGCATTTT	CASSLDFGIPQHF	-	TRBV11-2	TRBJ1-5
TGTGCCAGCAGTTTAACGAGACAGGCTGGGGGACGAGCTTTCTTT	CASSLTRQAGGRAFF	-	TRBV27	TRBJ1-1
TGTGCCAGCTCCCTTGGGACAGAGATTCATCTAGCCAAAAACATTCAGTACTTC	CASSLGTEIHLAKNIQYF	TRBD1	TRBV18	TRBJ2-4
TGTGCCAGCAGCCCGCCGACTAGCGGGAAGACCTACAATGAGCAGTTCTTC	CASSPPTSGKTYNEQFF	TRBD2	TRBV5-4	TRBJ2-1
TGTGCCAGCAGCGTAGTACCTGCGGGAGGAGAGCAGTACTTC	CASSVVPAGGEQYF	TRBD2	TRBV9	TRBJ2-5
TGTGCCAGCAGTGAGAAGCCCGGGGAGAACTATGGCTACACCTTC	CASSEKPGENYGYTF	-	TRBV2	TRBJ1-2
TGTGCCAGCAGCCAAGTGGGACTAGGCTACGAGCAGTACTTC	CASSQVGLGYEQYF	TRBD2	TRBV7-6	TRBJ2-7
TGTGCCAGCAGCTTATCCCTTATAACCTACGAGCAGTACTTC	CASSLSLITYEQYF	-	TRBV7-9	TRBJ2-7
TGTGCCTGGAGTGTACTTGTGAACACAGATACGCAGTATTTT	CAWSVLVNTDTQYF	-	TRBV30	TRBJ2-3
TGTGCCAGCAGCGTAGGGGGGGGGCACCTTGGGGAGCAGTACTTC	CASSVGGGHLGEQYF	-	TRBV9	TRBJ2-7
TGTGCCATCAGTGAGAAAAGAGGGCACGATGATACCGAGTTC	CAISEKRGHDDTEF	-	TRBV10-3	TRBJ2-7
TGCGCCAGCAGCCAAGCTGGGCAGAATCAGCCCCAGCATTTT	CASSQAGQNQPQHF	-	TRBV4-1	TRBJ1-5
TGTGCCTGGAGTGCAGGGATGTCGTCTCGGCCCCAGCATTTT	CAWSAGMSSRPQHF	-	TRBV30	TRBJ1-5
TGCGCCAGCAGCTTGACAGGTACGGACGTAAATTCACCCCTCCACTTT	CASSLTGTDVNSPLHF	-	TRBV5-1	TRBJ1-6
TGTGCCAGCAGCTTAAAAACCCGAGACCAGGGGGTCGATGAGCAGTTCTTC	CASSLKTRDQGVDEQFF	TRBD1	TRBV7-9	TRBJ2-1
TGTGCCAGCAGCTACGGCGACAAGTGGGCTTTCTTT	CASSYGDKWAFF	-	TRBV5-8	TRBJ1-1
TGTGCCAGCAGCTCTTCCAGACAGGGGGCATCCCCCAACTATGGCTACACCTTC	CASSSSRQGASPNYGYTF	TRBD1	TRBV13	TRBJ1-2
TGTGCCAGCAGCTTTTCCTCCGATGAAAAACTGTTTTTT	CASSFSSDEKLFF	-	TRBV7-9	TRBJ1-4
TGTGCCAGCAGCTTAGAGCTTGCTAGCGGGGGCACAGATACGCAGTATTTT	CASSLELASGGTDTQYF	TRBD2	TRBV7-3	TRBJ2-3
TGTGCCAGCAGCTTAAACGGGGGGAAGGAGACCCAGTACTTC	CASSLNGGKETQYF	TRBD2	TRBV7-3	TRBJ2-5
TGTGCCAGTAGTCCCACCCGGACAGGGGGGAACACTGAAGCTTTCTTT	CASSPTRTGGNTEAFF	TRBD1	TRBV19	TRBJ1-1
TGTGCCAGCAGCTCAGGCCGGGGGGACAGGGGGGTTAGTCAGCCCCAGCATTTT	CASSSGRGDRGVSQPQHF	TRBD1	TRBV7-8	TRBJ1-5
TGCGCCAGCAGCTTGGCTCAAGCGGGCAATGAGCAGTTCTTC	CASSLAQAGNEQFF	-	TRBV5-1	TRBJ2-1